This record concerns one T cell receptor beta chain sequence. Its specificity is unknown. This specimen comes from a study of PD-1 blockade in classical Hodgkin lymphoma. From germline, CDR1 is SGHRS and CDR2 YFSETQ. Trimming removed 4 bases at V and 6 bases at J, with 16 bases between. This CDR3 region has 15 residues. As to time point: cycle 4 day 1 (C4D1), after 5 to 7 weeks of nivolumab. No patient escaped relapse after autologous stem cell transplantation, and brentuximab vedotin exposure varied. Method: immunoSEQ multiplex PCR; TCRdb's copy keeps in-frame clones and lacks some. The data hold fewer than 100,000 clones, with approximately 94% observed a single time. Study outcomes and limitations: CD4+ TCR diversity climbed significantly by C4D1, unlike CD8+ TCR diversity.

The clonotype comes from a human donor with classical Hodgkin lymphoma. Sequenced here: peripheral blood mononuclear cells (PBMCs), sampled before the fourth cycle of nivolumab. This chain links TRBV5-1 with TRBJ2-2, with D perhaps TRBD1 (6 bases). The CDR3 loop reads CASSPAPRGAGELFF. The CDR3 nucleotides read TGCGCCAGCAGCCCGGCCCCCAGGGGAGCCGGGGAGCTGTTTTTT.